These 25 T cell receptor beta chains originate from one sample sequenced in a study of cytomegalovirus exposure and HLA in healthy donors. Use of 60 Vbeta and 13 Jbeta primers characterized the PCR. The data were produced by immunoSEQ multiplex PCR, yet TCRdb's version contains in-frame clones alone and is incomplete. The sample consists of 75,000 to 90,000 clones, roughly 63% of them appearing once. Sequenced: PBMCs. All receptors come from a woman aged 40 to 55 in good health and CMV-seropositive.

This clone was found a few times. The CDR3 sequence is CASSLVGGHEQYF. CDR3 sequence (DNA): TGTGCCAGCAGCTTGGTTGGCGGCCACGAGCAGTACTTC. The rearrangement uses TRBV5-4 and TRBJ2-5; no firm D call. The end of the DNA fits TRBJ2-7 better, so the J call may be wrong. This CDR3 is 13 amino acids long. Germline V gene lookup returns CDR1 SGHNT and CDR2 YYREEE (reference sequence).

With respect to this clone: At one of its ends the junction is not consistent with the germline gene, which may arise from a read error. The J gene is TRBJ1-1, the V gene TRBV6-5; weak D call: TRBD1 (6 bases). The V gene's germline CDR1 is MNHEY and CDR2 SVGAGI. The CDR3 totals 16 residues. The CDR3 DNA sequence: TGTGCCTGCAGTTACTCGAGAGGTACAGGGCAGACTGAAGCTTTCTTT. Protein: CACSYSRGTGQTEAFF.

The chain carries TRBV19 and TRBJ2-1; D is undetermined. This CDR3 spans 14 amino acids. Germline V CDR1 and CDR2: LNHDA, SQIVND (reference sequence). Trimming left V 6 bases short and J 0 bases short, with 9 bases between. CDR3 protein: CASRHEVSYNEQFF. DNA of the CDR3: TGTGCCAGTAGACATGAAGTCTCCTACAATGAGCAGTTCTTC.

V is TRBV2 and J is TRBJ2-3; D is perhaps TRBD2 (6 bases). The CDR3 consists of 17 residues. CDR1 is SNHLY, CDR2 FYNNEI, per germline. V was clipped by 4 bases and J by 1 base, with 18 bases between them. For the CDR3, the DNA is TGTGCCAGCAGTGGGGTCTTGGGGGAGGCCCGCACAGATACGCAGTATTTT. Encoded protein: CASSGVLGEARTDTQYF.

In this sample, this clone turned up a few times. The chain has TRBV5-1 and TRBJ2-7; 15 nucleotides align to TRBD2. The CDR3 is made up of 17 amino acids. The trim removed 4 bases at V and 1 base at J, leaving 6 bases unmatched. From germline, CDR1 is SGHRS and CDR2 YFSETQ. The CDR3 bases are TGCGCCAGCAGCGGGGGACTAGCGGGAGGTGTTTCCTACGAGCAGTACTTC. This codes for CASSGGLAGGVSYEQYF.

The chain recombines TRBV5-1 with TRBJ2-3; 7 positions match TRBD2. The CDR3 has 14 amino acids. Trimming cost V 3 bases and J 2 bases; bases outside gene matches: 3. Germline CDR1 SGHRS, CDR2 YFSETQ. CDR3 loop: CASSSTSVTDTQYF. The CDR3 bases are TGCGCCAGCAGCTCAACTAGCGTCACAGATACGCAGTATTTT.

The V call is TRBV7-2, the J call TRBJ1-2, with 8 bases fitting TRBD1. Germline values: CDR1 SGHTA, CDR2 FQGNSA. The CDR3 covers 14 residues. V was clipped by 3 bases and J by 1 base; unmatched bases: 1. The CDR3 here is CASSFDRGNYGYTF. The CDR3, as DNA: TGTGCCAGCAGCTTCGACAGGGGTAACTATGGCTACACCTTC.

This clone was seen more than once but under ten times. V gene TRBV5-6 combines with J gene TRBJ2-5; 7 bases line up with TRBD2. The J segment lost 5 bases and the V segment lost 0 bases, leaving 10 bases of the junction unmatched. In germline, CDR1 is SGHDT, CDR2 YYEEEE. The CDR3 consists of 16 residues. As DNA, the CDR3 is TGTGCCAGCAGCTTGGGCTACGCGGGAGTGATTGAGACCCAGTACTTC. The encoded protein is CASSLGYAGVIETQYF.

V and J are TRBV19 and TRBJ2-7, with D possibly matching TRBD1 (6 bases). The V gene lost 3 bases and the J gene lost 0 bases, with 12 bases spanning the gap. This CDR3 has 15 amino acids. Germline V gene lookup returns CDR1 LNHDA and CDR2 SQIVND (reference sequence). CDR3 amino acids: CASSIAGEPSYEQYF. Written as DNA, the CDR3 is TGTGCCAGTAGTATCGCAGGGGAACCCTCCTACGAGCAGTACTTC.

In its sample, this clone was seen a few times. Here the CDR3 reads CASSLWRLAGGPGELFF. CDR3 DNA: TGTGCCAGCAGTTTATGGAGGCTAGCGGGAGGCCCCGGGGAGCTGTTTTTT. The chain combines TRBV28 with TRBJ2-2; 11 bases line up with TRBD2. This CDR3 is 17 amino acids long. Germline V lookup: CDR1 MDHEN, CDR2 SYDVKM. V lost 0 bases to trimming and J lost 6 bases; unmatched junction nucleotides: 6.

For the CDR3, the DNA is TGTGCCTGGTCGCCAGGACTAGCGGGAGGGTCAAATACGCAGTATTTT. Its protein is CAWSPGLAGGSNTQYF. The chain is built from TRBV30 and TRBJ2-3, with 15 bases fitting TRBD2. J gave up 7 bases and V 5 bases, and 10 bases lay outside the gene matches. The CDR3 loop spans 16 amino acids. Germline V gene lookup returns CDR1 GTSNPN and CDR2 SVGIG (reference sequence).

This clone has just a few counts. This chain uses TRBV5-8 with TRBJ1-5, with a weak D call TRBD1 (6 bases). This CDR3 has 16 amino acids. The germline V gene has CDR1 SGHTS and CDR2 YDEGEE. The V end was cut by 2 bases, the J end by 2 bases, with 14 bases between. Written as DNA, the CDR3 is TGTGCCAGCAGCTTAATCAGGGGAAGCGGCAATCAGCCCCAGCATTTT. Its translation: CASSLIRGSGNQPQHF.

This clone was counted once. The CDR3 DNA follows: TGTGCCGCAGCACGCCGGGACAGGGGGCCCCTCAACACTGAAGCTTTCTTT. This gives the protein CAAARRDRGPLNTEAFF. The chain uses TRBV19 and TRBJ1-1, with 12 nucleotides matching TRBD1. Germline V CDR1 and CDR2: LNHDA, SQIVND (reference sequence). V was clipped by 11 bases and J by 2 bases; unmatched bases: 15. This CDR3 contains 17 residues.

This chain joins TRBV2 and TRBJ2-1, with 10 bases that match TRBD1. Germline V gene data show CDR1 as SNHLY and CDR2 as FYNNEI. The CDR3 runs 15 residues. The V segment lost 0 bases and the J segment 7 bases; nucleotides outside the gene matches: 3. The CDR3 spells CASSEAGQGFNEQFF. The DNA of the CDR3 is TGTGCCAGCAGTGAAGCGGGACAGGGGTTTAATGAGCAGTTCTTC.

This chain joins TRBV28 and TRBJ1-2; D remains ambiguous. With 3 bases removed from V and 3 bases from J, the gap between germline ends came to 29 bases. CDR1 and CDR2 (germline): MDHEN, SYDVKM. The CDR3 covers 20 residues. CDR3 DNA sequence: TGTGCCAGCAGTTTCCTTACCCCCTTCCAGAAGCGAAGGAACGACTATGGCTACACCTTC. This encodes CASSFLTPFQKRRNDYGYTF.

This clone showed up just a few times. The rearrangement joins TRBV9 to TRBJ2-3; 10 nucleotides align to TRBD2. The CDR3 sequence is 16 residues long. Germline loops: CDR1 SGDLS, CDR2 YYNGEE. V was clipped by 4 bases and J by 3 bases; unmatched bases: 8. CDR3 bases: TGTGCCAGCAGCACTAGTTCACTAGCGGGAACAGATACGCAGTATTTT. Amino acid sequence: CASSTSSLAGTDTQYF. Looking up the rest from reference TRBV9 and TRBJ2-3 gives the full variable domain: DSGVTQTPKHLITATGQRVTLRCSPRSGDLSVYWYQQSLDQGLQFLIQYYNGEERAKGNILERFSAQQFPDLHSELNLSSLELGDSALYFCASSTSSLAGTDTQYFGPGTRLTVL.

The chain carries TRBV19 and TRBJ2-3; 8 bases are shared with TRBD2. The V gene's germline CDR1 is LNHDA and CDR2 SQIVND (reference sequence). This CDR3 contains 14 residues. Unmatched junction bases numbered 6, after V lost 4 bases and J lost 6 bases. The CDR3 DNA reads as TGTGCCAGTAGTACACCCGGGACTAGTGATACGCAGTATTTT. As protein: CASSTPGTSDTQYF.

This chain uses TRBV2 with TRBJ2-1; D is possibly TRBD2 (6 bases). CDR3 length: 13 amino acids. Looked up from germline, CDR1 is SNHLY and CDR2 is FYNNEI. The V and J ends lost 4 bases and 8 bases respectively, with 12 bases between them. The CDR3 here is CASSATSGDEQFF. DNA of the CDR3: TGTGCCAGCAGTGCCACTTCGGGGGATGAGCAGTTCTTC.

The chain combines TRBV11-3 with TRBJ1-5; TRBD1 might be the D (5 bases). The V gene's germline CDR1 is SGHNT and CDR2 YENEEA. The CDR3 is 16 residues long. Deletions cut 5 bases from V and 4 bases from J, with 18 bases between. The CDR3 DNA sequence: TGTGCCAGCAGCGCCCGAGGTGGGGGGTTAAATCAGCCCCAGCATTTT. Translated, it gives CASSARGGGLNQPQHF.

This sequence joins TRBV7-2 and TRBJ2-7; D might be TRBD2 (5 bases). Trimming pared 2 bases from V and 3 bases from J, leaving 8 bases between. Looked up from germline, CDR1 is SGHTA and CDR2 is FQGNSA. The CDR3 runs 13 residues. For the CDR3, the DNA is TGTGCCAGCAGCTTACTAGCCAGCTACGAGCAGTACTTC. The encoded protein is CASSLLASYEQYF.

The rearrangement joins TRBV6-1 to TRBJ2-7; D is perhaps TRBD2 (6 bases). The ends were cut back, 6 bases at V and 0 bases at J, with 12 bases in the middle. The length of the CDR3 is 14 residues. Germline V gene lookup returns CDR1 MNHNS and CDR2 SASEGT. CDR3 protein: CASREGGSSYEQYF. In DNA form, the CDR3 reads TGTGCCAGCAGAGAGGGAGGTAGCTCCTACGAGCAGTACTTC.

This rearrangement joins TRBV5-6 to TRBJ1-2; 8 positions agree with TRBD1. Germline V gene data show CDR1 as SGHDT and CDR2 as YYEEEE. CDR3 size: 18 residues. V lost 5 bases and J lost 3; bases outside the gene matches: 18. The CDR3 loop reads CASRYGTGALSQYYGYTF. DNA for the CDR3: TGTGCCAGCAGGTATGGGACAGGCGCCCTCTCACAGTACTATGGCTACACCTTC. The full variable domain, rest sourced from reference TRBV5-6 and TRBJ1-2, is DAGVTQSPTHLIKTRGQQVTLRCSPKSGHDTVSWYQQALGQGPQFIFQYYEEEERQRGNFPDRFSGHQFPNYSSELNVNALLLGDSALYLCASRYGTGALSQYYGYTFGSGTRLTVV.

The chain is built from TRBV14 and TRBJ2-3, with 7 bases fitting TRBD2. The ends lost 0 bases at V and 2 bases at J; junction bases unmatched: 14. This CDR3 spans 19 amino acids. CDR1 is SGHDN, CDR2 FVKESK, per germline. The DNA for the CDR3 is TGTGCCAGCAGCCAAGACAGGGCGCCCGGCGGACTAGACACAGATACGCAGTATTTT. Its translation: CASSQDRAPGGLDTDTQYF.

The V gene is TRBV15, the J gene TRBJ1-2; 7 bases line up with TRBD1. The CDR3 sequence is 15 residues long. Trimming took 0 bases from V and 3 from J; bases not matched to a gene: 4. CDR1 is LNHNV and CDR2 is YYDKDF in the germline V gene (reference sequence). Here the CDR3 reads CATSRDAGGHYGYTF. In nucleotides, the CDR3 is TGTGCCACCAGCAGAGATGCAGGGGGGCACTATGGCTACACCTTC.

This clone has more than one count but fewer than ten. The chain is built from TRBV6-1 and TRBJ1-2; possibly TRBD1 for D (5 bases). This CDR3 is built from 12 residues. V was pared by 6 bases and J by 10 bases, with 15 bases between. CDR1 and CDR2 from the germline V gene are MNHNS and SASEGT. In nucleotides, the CDR3 is TGTGCCAGCAGCTCCCGGGACTCTTTCTACACCTTC. Protein sequence: CASSSRDSFYTF.